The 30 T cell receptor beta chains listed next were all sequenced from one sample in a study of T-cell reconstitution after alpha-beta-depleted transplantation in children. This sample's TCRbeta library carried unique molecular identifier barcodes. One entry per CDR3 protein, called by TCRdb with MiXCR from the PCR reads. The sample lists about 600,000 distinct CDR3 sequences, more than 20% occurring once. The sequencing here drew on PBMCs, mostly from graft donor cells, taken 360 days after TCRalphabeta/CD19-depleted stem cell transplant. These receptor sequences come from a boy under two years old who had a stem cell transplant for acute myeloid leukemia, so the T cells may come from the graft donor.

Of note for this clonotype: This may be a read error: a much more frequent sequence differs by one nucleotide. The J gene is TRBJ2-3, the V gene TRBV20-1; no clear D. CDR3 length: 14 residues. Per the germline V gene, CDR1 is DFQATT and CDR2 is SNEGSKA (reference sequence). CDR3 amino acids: CSAPTGGSTDRQYF. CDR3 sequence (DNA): TGCAGTGCCCCAACGGGCGGCAGCACAGATAGGCAGTATTTT.

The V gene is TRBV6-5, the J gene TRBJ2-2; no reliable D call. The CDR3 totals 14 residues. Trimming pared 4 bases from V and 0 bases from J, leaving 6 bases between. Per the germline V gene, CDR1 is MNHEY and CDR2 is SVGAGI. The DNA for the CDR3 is TGTGCCAGCAGTTTCTCTACGAACACCGGGGAGCTGTTTTTT. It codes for CASSFSTNTGELFF.

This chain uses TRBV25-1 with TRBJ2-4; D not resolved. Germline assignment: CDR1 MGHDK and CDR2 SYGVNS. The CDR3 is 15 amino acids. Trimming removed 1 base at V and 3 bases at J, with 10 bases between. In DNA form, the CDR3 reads TGTGCCAGCAGTGAATTGGACGGTCACAAAAACATTCAGTACTTC. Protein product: CASSELDGHKNIQYF.

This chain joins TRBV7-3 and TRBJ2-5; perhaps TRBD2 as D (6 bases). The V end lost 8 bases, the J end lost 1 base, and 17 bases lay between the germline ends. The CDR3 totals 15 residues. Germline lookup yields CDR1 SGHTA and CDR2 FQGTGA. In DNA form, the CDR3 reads TGTGCCAGCGTCTCCGTTCTAGCGACCCAAGAGACCCAGTACTTC. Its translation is CASVSVLATQETQYF.

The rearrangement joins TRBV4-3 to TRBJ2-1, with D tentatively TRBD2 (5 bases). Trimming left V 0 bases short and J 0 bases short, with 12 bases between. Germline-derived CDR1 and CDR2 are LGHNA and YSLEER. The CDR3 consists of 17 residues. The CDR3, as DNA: TGCGCCAGCAGCCAAGAAGGAGGCCACAGCTCCTACAATGAGCAGTTCTTC. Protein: CASSQEGGHSSYNEQFF.

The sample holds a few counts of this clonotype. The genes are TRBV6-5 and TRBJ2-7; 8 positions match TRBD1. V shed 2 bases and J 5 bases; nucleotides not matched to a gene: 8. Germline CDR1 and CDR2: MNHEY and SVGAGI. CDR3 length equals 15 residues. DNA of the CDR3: TGTGCCAGCAGTTACGCCGACAGGGGAATTGACGAGCAGTACTTC. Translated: CASSYADRGIDEQYF.

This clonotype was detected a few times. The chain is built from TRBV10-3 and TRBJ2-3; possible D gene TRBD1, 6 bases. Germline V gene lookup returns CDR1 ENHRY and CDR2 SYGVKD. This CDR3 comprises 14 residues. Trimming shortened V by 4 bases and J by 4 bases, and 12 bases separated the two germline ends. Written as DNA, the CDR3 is TGTGCCATCAGTGGAGGGACACTCTCAGATACGCAGTATTTT. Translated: CAISGGTLSDTQYF.

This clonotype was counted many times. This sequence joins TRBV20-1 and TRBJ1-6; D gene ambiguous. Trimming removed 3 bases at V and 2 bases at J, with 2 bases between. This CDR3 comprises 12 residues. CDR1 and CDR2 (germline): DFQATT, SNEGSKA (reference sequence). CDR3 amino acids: CSASPYNSPLHF. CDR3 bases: TGCAGTGCTAGCCCCTATAATTCACCCCTCCACTTT.

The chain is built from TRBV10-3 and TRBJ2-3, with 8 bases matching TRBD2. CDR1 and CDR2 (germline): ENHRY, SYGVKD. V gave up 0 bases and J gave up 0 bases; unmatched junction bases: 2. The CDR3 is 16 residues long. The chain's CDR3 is CAISESVAGSTDTQYF. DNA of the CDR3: TGTGCCATCAGTGAGTCGGTAGCGGGAAGCACAGATACGCAGTATTTT.

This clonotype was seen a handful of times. The DNA for the CDR3 is TGTGCCAGTAGTCACAGGCAAGAGACCCAGTACTTC. This encodes CASSHRQETQYF. This chain connects TRBV19 to TRBJ2-5, with a possible D match to TRBD1 (5 bases). The CDR3 totals 12 residues. Looked up from germline, CDR1 is LNHDA and CDR2 is SQIVND (reference sequence). Trimming took off 5 bases at V and 2 bases at J, with 6 bases between the two ends. Drawing the rest from reference TRBV19 and TRBJ2-5, the complete variable domain is DGGITQSPKYLFRKEGQNVTLSCEQNLNHDAMYWYRQDPGQGLRLIYYSQIVNDFQKGDIAEGYSVSREKKESFPLTVTSAQKNPTAFYLCASSHRQETQYFGPGTRLLVL.

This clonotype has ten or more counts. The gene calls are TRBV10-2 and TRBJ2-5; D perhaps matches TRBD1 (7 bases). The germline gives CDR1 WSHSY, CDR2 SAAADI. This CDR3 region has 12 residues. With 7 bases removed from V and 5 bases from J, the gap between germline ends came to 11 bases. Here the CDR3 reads CASKQGGETQYF. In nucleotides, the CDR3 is TGCGCCAGCAAGCAGGGGGGCGAGACCCAGTACTTC.

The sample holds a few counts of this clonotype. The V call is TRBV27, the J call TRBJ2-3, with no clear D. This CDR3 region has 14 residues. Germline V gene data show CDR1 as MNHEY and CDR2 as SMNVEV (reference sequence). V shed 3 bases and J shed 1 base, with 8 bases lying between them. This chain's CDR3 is CASSFVGGTDTQYF. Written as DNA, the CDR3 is TGTGCCAGCAGTTTTGTTGGAGGCACAGATACGCAGTATTTT.

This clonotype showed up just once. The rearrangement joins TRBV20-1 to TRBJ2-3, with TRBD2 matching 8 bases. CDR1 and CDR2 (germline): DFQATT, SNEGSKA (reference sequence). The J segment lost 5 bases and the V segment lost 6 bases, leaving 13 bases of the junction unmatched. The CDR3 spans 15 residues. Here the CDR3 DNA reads TGCAGTGCCCCCGACCCGGGGGGGCCTAGAGATACGCAGTATTTT. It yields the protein CSAPDPGGPRDTQYF.

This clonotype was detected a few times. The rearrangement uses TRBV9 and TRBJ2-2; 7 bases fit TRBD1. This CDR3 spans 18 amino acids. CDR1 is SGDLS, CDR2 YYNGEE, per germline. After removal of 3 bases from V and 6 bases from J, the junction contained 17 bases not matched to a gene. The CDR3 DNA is TGTGCCAGCAGCGACCACAGGGGCGCCAGGGGCGGAGCCGGGGAGCTGTTTTTT. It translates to CASSDHRGARGGAGELFF.

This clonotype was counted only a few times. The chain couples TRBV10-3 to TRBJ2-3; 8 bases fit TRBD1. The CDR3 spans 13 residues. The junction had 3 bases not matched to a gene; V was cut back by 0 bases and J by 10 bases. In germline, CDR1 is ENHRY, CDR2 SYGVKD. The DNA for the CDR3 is TGTGCCATCAGTGAGTCGGACAGGGCAGCGCAGTATTTT. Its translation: CAISESDRAAQYF.

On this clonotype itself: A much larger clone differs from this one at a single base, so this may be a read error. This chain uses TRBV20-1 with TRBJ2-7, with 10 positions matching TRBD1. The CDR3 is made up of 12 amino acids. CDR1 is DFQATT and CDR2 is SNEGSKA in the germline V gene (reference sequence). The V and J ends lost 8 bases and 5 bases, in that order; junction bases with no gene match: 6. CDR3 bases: TGCAGTCCCCTGGGACAGGGGAACGAGCAGTACTTC. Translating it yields CSPLGQGNEQYF.

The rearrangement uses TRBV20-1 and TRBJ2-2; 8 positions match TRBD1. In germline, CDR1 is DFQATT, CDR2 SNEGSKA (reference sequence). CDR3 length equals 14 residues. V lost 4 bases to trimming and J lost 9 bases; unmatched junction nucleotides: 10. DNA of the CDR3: TGCAGTGCTATACGACAGGGGCAGAGGAGGGAGCTGTTTTTT. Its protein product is CSAIRQGQRRELFF.

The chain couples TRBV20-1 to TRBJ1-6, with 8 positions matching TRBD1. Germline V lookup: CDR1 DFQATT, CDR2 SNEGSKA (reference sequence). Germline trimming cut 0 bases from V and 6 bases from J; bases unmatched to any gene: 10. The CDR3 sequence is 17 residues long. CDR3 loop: CSARDRVEGQGNSPLHF. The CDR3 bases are TGCAGTGCTAGAGATAGGGTGGAAGGACAGGGTAATTCACCCCTCCACTTT.

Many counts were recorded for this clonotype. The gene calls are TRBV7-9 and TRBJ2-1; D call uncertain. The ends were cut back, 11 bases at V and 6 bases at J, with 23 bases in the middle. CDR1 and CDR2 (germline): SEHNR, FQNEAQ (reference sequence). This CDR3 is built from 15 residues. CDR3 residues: CAAELEDRTINEQFF. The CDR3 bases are TGTGCCGCCGAGTTAGAGGACCGAACAATCAATGAGCAGTTCTTC. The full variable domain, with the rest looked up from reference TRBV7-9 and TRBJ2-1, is DTGVSQNPRHKITKRGQNVTFRCDPISEHNRLYWYRQTLGQGPEFLTYFQNEAQLEKSRLLSDRFSAERPKGSFSTLEIQRTEQGDSAMYLCAAELEDRTINEQFFGPGTRLTVL.

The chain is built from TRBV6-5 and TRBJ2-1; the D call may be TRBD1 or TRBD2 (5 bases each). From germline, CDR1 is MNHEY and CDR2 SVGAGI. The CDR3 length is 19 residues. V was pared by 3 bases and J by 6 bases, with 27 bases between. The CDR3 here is CASSYYFPPSSTTGNEQFF. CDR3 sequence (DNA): TGTGCCAGCAGTTATTATTTCCCCCCTAGCTCCACTACAGGCAATGAGCAGTTCTTC.

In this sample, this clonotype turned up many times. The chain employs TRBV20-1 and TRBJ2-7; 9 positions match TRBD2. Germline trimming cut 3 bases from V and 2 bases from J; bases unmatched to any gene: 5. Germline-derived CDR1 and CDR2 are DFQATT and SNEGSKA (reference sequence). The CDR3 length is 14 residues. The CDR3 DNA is TGCAGTGCTAGTCTAGCGGGGACTACCTACGAGCAGTACTTC. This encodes CSASLAGTTYEQYF.

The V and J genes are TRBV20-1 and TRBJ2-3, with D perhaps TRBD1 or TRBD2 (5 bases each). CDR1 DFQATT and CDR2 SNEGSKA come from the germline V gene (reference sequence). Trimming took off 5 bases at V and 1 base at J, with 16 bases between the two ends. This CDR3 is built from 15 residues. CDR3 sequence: CSAGAFGDRTDTQYF. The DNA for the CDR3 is TGCAGTGCTGGCGCCTTTGGGGACCGCACAGATACGCAGTATTTT.

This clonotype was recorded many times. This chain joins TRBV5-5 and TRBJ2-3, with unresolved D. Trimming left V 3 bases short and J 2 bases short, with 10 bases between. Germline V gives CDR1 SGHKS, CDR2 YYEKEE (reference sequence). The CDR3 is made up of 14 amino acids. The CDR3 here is CASSSLSSTDTQYF. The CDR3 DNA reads TGTGCCAGCAGCTCTCTATCCTCCACAGATACGCAGTATTTT.

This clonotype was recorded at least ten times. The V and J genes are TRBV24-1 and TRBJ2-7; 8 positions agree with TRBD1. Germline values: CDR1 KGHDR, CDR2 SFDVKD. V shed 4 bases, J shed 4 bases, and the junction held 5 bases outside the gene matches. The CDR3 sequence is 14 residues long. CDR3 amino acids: CATSDPGTGYEQYF. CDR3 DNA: TGTGCCACCAGTGACCCCGGGACAGGATACGAGCAGTACTTC.

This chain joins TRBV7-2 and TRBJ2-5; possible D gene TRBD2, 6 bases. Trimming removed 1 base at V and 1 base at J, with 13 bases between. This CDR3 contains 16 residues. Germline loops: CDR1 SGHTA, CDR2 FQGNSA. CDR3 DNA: TGTGCCAGCAGCTTAGTCGGGGGTGGGGTCCAAGAGACCCAGTACTTC. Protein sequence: CASSLVGGGVQETQYF.

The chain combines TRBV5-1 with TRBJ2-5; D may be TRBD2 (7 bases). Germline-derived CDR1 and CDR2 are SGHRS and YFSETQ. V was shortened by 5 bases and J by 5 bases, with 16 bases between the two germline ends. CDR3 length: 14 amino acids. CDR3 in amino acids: CASSPAGAGETQYF. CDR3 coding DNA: TGCGCCAGCAGTCCCGCGGGGGCCGGGGAGACCCAGTACTTC. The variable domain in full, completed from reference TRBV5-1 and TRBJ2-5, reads KAGVTQTPRYLIKTRGQQVTLSCSPISGHRSVSWYQQTPGQGLQFLFEYFSETQRNKGNFPGRFSGRQFSNSRSEMNVSTLELGDSALYLCASSPAGAGETQYFGPGTRLLVL.

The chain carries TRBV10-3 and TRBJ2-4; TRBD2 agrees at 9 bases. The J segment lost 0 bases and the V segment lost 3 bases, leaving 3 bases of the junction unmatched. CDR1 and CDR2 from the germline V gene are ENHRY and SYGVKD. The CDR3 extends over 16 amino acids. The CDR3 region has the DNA TGTGCCATCAGTGATAGCGGGGGCATAGCCAAAAACATTCAGTACTTC. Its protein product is CAISDSGGIAKNIQYF.

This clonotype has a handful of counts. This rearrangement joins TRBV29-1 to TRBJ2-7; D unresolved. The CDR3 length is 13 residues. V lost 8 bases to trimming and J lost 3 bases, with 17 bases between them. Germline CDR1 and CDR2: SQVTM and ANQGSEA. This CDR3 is CSPCSRTIYEQYV. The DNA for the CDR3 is TGCAGCCCTTGCTCCCGGACCATCTACGAGCAGTACGTC.

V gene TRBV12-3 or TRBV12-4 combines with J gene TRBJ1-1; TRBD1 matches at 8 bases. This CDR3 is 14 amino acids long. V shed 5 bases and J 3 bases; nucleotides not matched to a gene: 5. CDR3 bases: TGTGCCAGCAGTAGCCGGGACAGGTACACTGAAGCTTTCTTT. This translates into CASSSRDRYTEAFF.

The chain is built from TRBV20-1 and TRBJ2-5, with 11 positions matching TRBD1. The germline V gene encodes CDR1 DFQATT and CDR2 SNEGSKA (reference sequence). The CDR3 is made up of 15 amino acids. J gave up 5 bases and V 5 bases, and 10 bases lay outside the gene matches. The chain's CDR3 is CSAGEGQGDRETQYF. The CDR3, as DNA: TGCAGTGCTGGGGAGGGACAGGGGGATCGGGAGACCCAGTACTTC.